These 12 T cell receptor beta chains originate from one sample sequenced in a study of T cells in Graves' hyperthyroidism and ophthalmopathy. From RNA transcripts, TCR beta CDR3 regions were amplified. HTBI primers drove first-round RT-PCR of the TCR CDR3. TCRdb reprocessed the multiplex PCR reads via MiXCR and lists one record per CDR3 protein. The sample records 530,000 or so distinct CDR3 sequences, 35% to 55% being singletons. What was sequenced was peripheral blood or thyroid tissue (not recorded which). These receptors came from a woman aged 18-29 years with Graves' hyperthyroidism.

This clonotype was observed a handful of times. Without the conserved terminal phenylalanine or tryptophan, this CDR3 likely stems from a read error. The DNA is omitted, as the CDR3 cannot be located on it reliably, and the CDR3 follows TCRdb's listing. The V and J genes are TRBV7-6 and TRBJ2-5; no DNA check was done on the table's D call, TRBD2. From its first to its last residue, the CDR3 has 8 amino acids. Germline V gene lookup returns CDR1 SGHVS and CDR2 FNYEAQ. The CDR3 loop reads CASSFLAG.

The rearrangement joins TRBV10-3 to TRBJ1-6; the D gene is possibly TRBD1 (6 bases). The CDR3 consists of 14 residues. In germline, CDR1 is ENHRY, CDR2 SYGVKD. Trimming left V 6 bases short and J 8 bases short, with 14 bases between. The CDR3 DNA sequence: TGTGCCATCAGCCCACAGGGTGAGGATTCACCCCTCCACTTT. This gives the protein CAISPQGEDSPLHF.

This clonotype was counted many times. The chain uses TRBV20-1 and TRBJ1-5; 7 bases are shared with TRBD1. V shed 6 bases, J shed 2 bases, and the junction held 10 bases outside the gene matches. Germline V lookup: CDR1 DFQATT, CDR2 SNEGSKA (reference sequence). The CDR3 loop spans 15 amino acids. The chain's CDR3 is CSASGGAGGNQPQHF. The CDR3 DNA reads as TGCAGTGCCTCAGGGGGGGCCGGTGGCAATCAGCCCCAGCATTTT.

This sequence joins TRBV19 and TRBJ2-2; 10 nucleotides match TRBD1. V was pared by 6 bases and J by 6 bases, with 16 bases of the junction left unmatched. CDR1 LNHDA and CDR2 SQIVND come from the germline V gene (reference sequence). The CDR3 extends over 18 amino acids. This chain's CDR3 is CASSPGPAGTGESGELFF. The CDR3 region has the DNA TGTGCCAGTAGCCCTGGTCCAGCCGGGACAGGGGAATCCGGGGAGCTGTTTTTT.

The chain combines TRBV27 with TRBJ2-7; D not certain. CDR3 length: 14 residues. V lost 4 bases, J lost 3 bases, and 13 bases lay in between. CDR1 and CDR2 (germline): MNHEY, SMNVEV (reference sequence). The CDR3 sequence is CASSSYTSRYEQYF. The CDR3 DNA follows: TGTGCCAGCAGTTCGTATACCAGCCGCTACGAGCAGTACTTC.

The chain links TRBV7-2 to TRBJ1-5; 9 positions agree with TRBD1. The CDR3 runs to 15 residues. V dropped 5 bases and J dropped 7; count of bases not matched to a gene: 9. CDR1 is SGHTA and CDR2 is FQGNSA in the germline V gene. Written as DNA, the CDR3 is TGTGCCAGCAGCCTTTCCGGGACAGGGAGGCAGCCCCAGCATTTT. Protein: CASSLSGTGRQPQHF.

The chain uses TRBV6-4 and TRBJ2-3; possibly TRBD1 for D (6 bases). Germline V gene sequence: CDR1 MRHNA, CDR2 SNTAGT. This CDR3 has 15 amino acids. Trimming stripped 5 bases from V and 0 bases from J, with 12 bases between. This CDR3 reads CASSSPTGSTDTQYF. The CDR3 region has the DNA TGTGCCAGCAGTTCTCCGACAGGTAGCACAGATACGCAGTATTTT.

This clonotype was seen a single time. V gene TRBV29-1 combines with J gene TRBJ2-2, with D perhaps matching TRBD2 (5 bases). The germline V gene encodes CDR1 SQVTM and CDR2 ANQGSEA. The germline V and J ends were trimmed by 5 bases and 1 base, with 8 bases remaining between them. The CDR3 spans 13 residues. The CDR3 DNA sequence: TGCAGCGTTATAAGCGGGAACACCGGGGAGCTGTTTTTT. It encodes CSVISGNTGELFF.

The V call is TRBV11-2, the J call TRBJ1-5; TRBD1 might be the D (6 bases). This CDR3 comprises 16 residues. Germline CDR1 reads SGHAT; CDR2 reads FQNNGV. Trimming shortened V by 5 bases and J by 7 bases, and 21 bases separated the two germline ends. For the CDR3, the DNA is TGTGCCAGCAGCCTAACAGGGTTTGTAGGGGAGCAGCCCCAGCATTTT. It specifies CASSLTGFVGEQPQHF.

This clonotype was counted ten times or more. V usage is TRBV15 and J usage is TRBJ2-5; 11 positions match TRBD2. This CDR3 has 16 amino acids. Germline CDR1 LNHNV, CDR2 YYDKDF (reference sequence). Trimming at V came to 1 base and at J to 1 base, leaving 2 bases not matched to a gene. CDR3 region: CATSRGLAGIQETQYF. The CDR3 DNA follows: TGTGCCACCAGCAGAGGACTAGCGGGGATCCAAGAGACCCAGTACTTC.

This chain connects TRBV7-7 to TRBJ2-5; perhaps D is TRBD1 or TRBD2 (5 bases each). The CDR3 totals 13 residues. Per germline, CDR1 SSHAT and CDR2 FNYEAQ (reference sequence). Trimming pared 11 bases from V and 6 bases from J, leaving 19 bases between. CDR3 sequence (DNA): TGTGCCGTCTCGAGAGGGGCTTCGAAGACCCAGTACTTC. Translating it yields CAVSRGASKTQYF.

This clonotype has ten or more counts. This chain connects TRBV19 to TRBJ2-7, with 11 bases matching TRBD2. The V segment lost 3 bases and the J segment 0 bases; nucleotides outside the gene matches: 1. The CDR3 contains 15 residues. Per germline, CDR1 LNHDA and CDR2 SQIVND (reference sequence). CDR3 coding DNA: TGTGCCAGTAGTATCGGGACTAGCGGCTCCTACGAGCAGTACTTC. It specifies CASSIGTSGSYEQYF.